These T cell receptor beta chains were read from a single sample in a study of OX40 agonist ivuxolimab in advanced cancers. The method was immunoSEQ multiplex PCR; TCRdb's version includes in-frame clones alone and lacks a portion of them. The sample lists roughly 25,000 clones, roughly 79% occurring once. The sequencing here drew on CD4+ or CD8+ T cells sorted from blood, taken in a trial of the OX40 agonist ivuxolimab. Receptors were obtained from an adult with an advanced solid tumor such as melanoma, head and neck, liver or kidney cancer. CDR3s include the opening cysteine and the closing phenylalanine or tryptophan. The D gene is left open where the match is weak.

d_call v_call cdr3_aa
- TRBV18 CASSTSGARRNTGELFF
TRBD1 TRBV6-6 CASSYKGGQTGELFF
TRBD2 TRBV6-1 CASSERLGGWSSYEQYF
TRBD2 TRBV5-1 CASSEIAGGPETQYF
- TRBV5-1 CASSTLSSYEQYF
- TRBV11-2 CASSFRGTYEQYF
- TRBV27 CASSLSYKGPVGEKLFF
- TRBV15 CATSRDQGVVEKLFF
TRBD2 TRBV2 CASSEPTSASTDTQYF
TRBD1 TRBV9 CASIRRTGGFSYEQYF
- TRBV6-6 CASSSLMNTEAFF
- TRBV28 CASSLLLRDRRDEQYF
TRBD1 TRBV4-2 CASSHSDRGEIYEQYF
- TRBV9 CASSVVPRPNYGYTF
TRBD1 TRBV9 CASSVGGTGGKFGYTF
TRBD1 TRBV7-2 CASSSNRGPKFF
- TRBV6-6 CASSYSRGTDTQYF
TRBD2 TRBV7-2 CASTQSGGYYNEQFF
TRBD1 TRBV28 CASSWTGGMAKNIQYF
- TRBV19 CASSSGNGDTQYF
- TRBV2 CASRLDTSTDTQYF
TRBD2 TRBV7-2 CASSLSGGGEQYF
- TRBV7-6 CASSPWTAQSNEQYF
- TRBV5-1 CASRRETYGYTF
TRBD1 TRBV2 CASRGGTGAYEQYF
- TRBV4-2 CASSQEMEETQYF
- TRBV20-1 CSASGGTEAFF
- TRBV6-5 CASSYRQGITYNEQFF
TRBD2 TRBV30 CALVLAGDPYEQYF
- TRBV4-3 CASSQEYSQSYEQYF
- TRBV18 CASSPPGRGFTEAFF
- TRBV5-1 CASSQGLPYEQYF
- TRBV28 CASSSNYEQYF
- TRBV28 CASSTNEKLFF
- TRBV6-5 CASRSWGGTEAFF
TRBD2 TRBV13 CASSPDSGLVVTGELFF
- TRBV10-3 CAISEFGGTEAFF
- TRBV6-1 CASSGRQGVNYGYTF
TRBD1 TRBV5-1 CASAPADRGWGYGYTF
- TRBV7-2 CASSRPADTQYF
TRBD2 TRBV19 CASSIASGIFYEQYF
TRBD2 TRBV19 CASSIGLAGEIDTQYF
- TRBV4-1 CASSQEGSPPYEQYF
- TRBV5-1 CASKRNTEAFF
- TRBV7-9 CASSREGGYSGNTIYF
- TRBV2 CASRNLAGNYNEQFF
- TRBV19 CASSPRTFSGNEQYF
- TRBV6-6 CASSQIKTGMNTEAFF
- TRBV4-3 CASSQDHSSGANVLTF
- TRBV7-2 CASSYGYGRGTDTQYF
TRBD2 TRBV5-6 CASSLDRPSGSRDTQYF
TRBD1 TRBV7-2 CASSSRTGGAYEQYF
- TRBV11-2 CASSRGARTDTQYF
- TRBV15 CATSNRVSGHEQYF